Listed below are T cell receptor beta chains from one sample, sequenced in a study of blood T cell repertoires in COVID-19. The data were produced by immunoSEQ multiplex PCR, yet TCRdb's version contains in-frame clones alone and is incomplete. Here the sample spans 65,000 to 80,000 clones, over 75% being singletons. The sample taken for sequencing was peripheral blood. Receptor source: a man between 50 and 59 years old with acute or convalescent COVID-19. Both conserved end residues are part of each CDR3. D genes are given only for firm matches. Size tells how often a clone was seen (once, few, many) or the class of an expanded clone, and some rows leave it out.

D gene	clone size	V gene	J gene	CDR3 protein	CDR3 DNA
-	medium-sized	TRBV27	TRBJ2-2	CASSSTINTGELFF	TGTGCCAGCAGTTCCACTATCAACACCGGGGAGCTGTTTTTT
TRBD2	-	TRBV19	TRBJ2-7	CASSRTGTSEQQYF	TGTGCCAGTAGTAGGACCGGGACTAGCGAGCAGCAGTACTTC
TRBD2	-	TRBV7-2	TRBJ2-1	CASSPTSGSYNEQFF	TGTGCCAGCAGCCCTACTAGCGGGAGCTACAATGAGCAGTTCTTC
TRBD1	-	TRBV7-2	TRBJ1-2	CASSLEGQGYGYTF	TGTGCCAGCAGCTTAGAGGGACAGGGGTATGGCTACACCTTC
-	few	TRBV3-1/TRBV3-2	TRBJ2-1	CASSQDNRGWKNNEQFF	TGTGCCAGCAGCCAAGATAACCGCGGATGGAAAAACAATGAGCAGTTCTTC
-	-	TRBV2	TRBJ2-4	CASSPELAKNIQYF	TGTGCCAGCAGTCCCGAGTTAGCCAAAAACATTCAGTACTTC
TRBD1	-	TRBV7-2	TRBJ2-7	CASSPTRGQVSYEQYF	TGTGCCAGCAGTCCAACCCGGGGACAGGTTTCCTACGAGCAGTACTTC
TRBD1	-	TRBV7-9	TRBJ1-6	CASSYGQGNSPLHF	TGTGCCAGCAGCTACGGACAGGGGAATTCACCCCTCCACTTT
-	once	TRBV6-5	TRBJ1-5	CASSSGGSPGQPQHF	TGTGCCAGCAGTTCCGGCGGTTCTCCGGGGCAGCCCCAGCATTTT
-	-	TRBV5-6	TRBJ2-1	CASSYRRGKVNEQFF	TGTGCCAGCAGCTACCGGAGGGGAAAGGTGAATGAGCAGTTCTTC
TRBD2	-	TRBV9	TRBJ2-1	CASSVGTGGSGTYNEQFF	TGTGCCAGCAGCGTAGGAACGGGAGGTAGCGGCACCTACAATGAGCAGTTCTTC
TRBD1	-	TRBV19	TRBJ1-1	CASSIITGATEAFF	TGTGCCAGTAGTATCATAACAGGGGCGACTGAAGCTTTCTTT
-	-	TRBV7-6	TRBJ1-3	CASSSGSGNTIYF	TGTGCCAGCAGCTCCGGGAGCGGAAACACCATATATTTT
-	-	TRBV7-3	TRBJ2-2	CASSSLPRRGLDTGELFF	TGTGCCAGCAGCTCCCTCCCCAGACGGGGTTTAGACACCGGGGAGCTGTTTTTT
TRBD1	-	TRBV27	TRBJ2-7	CASSLTGVYEQYF	TGTGCCAGCAGTTTAACAGGGGTCTACGAGCAGTACTTC
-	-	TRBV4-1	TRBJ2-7	CATKPGIQSYEQYF	TGCGCCACTAAGCCCGGGATTCAATCCTACGAGCAGTACTTC
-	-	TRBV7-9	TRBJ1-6	CASSLVENSPLHF	TGTGCCAGCAGCTTAGTTGAGAATTCACCCCTCCACTTT
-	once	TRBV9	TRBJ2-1	CASSVATTSRGIGNEQFF	TGTGCCAGCAGCGTAGCTACGACTAGTCGAGGTATAGGAAATGAGCAGTTCTTC
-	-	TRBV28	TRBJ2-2	CASRLPGRNTGELFF	TGTGCCAGCAGGCTCCCTGGTAGGAACACCGGGGAGCTGTTTTTT
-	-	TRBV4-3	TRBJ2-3	CASSQGSGTDTQYF	TGCGCCAGCAGCCAAGGGTCAGGCACAGATACGCAGTATTTT
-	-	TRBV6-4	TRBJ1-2	CASSAGGSGYTF	TGTGCCAGCAGTGCGGGGGGTAGCGGCTACACCTTC
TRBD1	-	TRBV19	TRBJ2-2	CASSSGQGAGTGELFF	TGTGCCAGTAGTTCGGGACAGGGGGCTGGGACCGGGGAGCTGTTTTTT
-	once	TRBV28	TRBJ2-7	CASGGAKTYEQYF	TGTGCCAGCGGCGGGGCGAAAACCTACGAGCAGTACTTC
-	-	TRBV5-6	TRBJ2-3	CASSLRTVSTDTQYF	TGTGCCAGCAGCTTGCGGACAGTTAGCACAGATACGCAGTATTTT
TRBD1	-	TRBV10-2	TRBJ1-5	CASSESAGGNQPQHF	TGCGCCAGCAGTGAGTCCGCAGGGGGCAACCAGCCCCAGCATTTT
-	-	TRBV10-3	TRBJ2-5	CAISDGGALQETQYF	TGTGCCATCAGTGATGGGGGCGCCCTCCAAGAGACCCAGTACTTC
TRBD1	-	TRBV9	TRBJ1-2	CASSEGAGYGYTF	TGTGCCAGCAGCGAGGGGGCCGGCTATGGCTACACCTTC
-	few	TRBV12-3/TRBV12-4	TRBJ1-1	CASSYEYTEAFF	TGTGCCAGCAGTTATGAGTACACTGAAGCTTTCTTT
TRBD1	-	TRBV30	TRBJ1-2	CAWTRGQNYGYTF	TGTGCCTGGACAAGGGGGCAGAACTATGGCTACACCTTC
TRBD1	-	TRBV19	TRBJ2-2	CASSKTGTASNTGELFF	TGTGCCAGTAGCAAAACCGGGACAGCGTCGAACACCGGGGAGCTGTTTTTT
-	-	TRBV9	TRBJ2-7	CASSGQDGQYEQYF	TGTGCCAGCAGCGGACAGGACGGCCAATACGAGCAGTACTTC
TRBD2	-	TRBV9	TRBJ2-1	CASSQAGGQLEQFF	TGTGCCAGCAGCCAGGCGGGGGGGCAACTTGAGCAGTTCTTC
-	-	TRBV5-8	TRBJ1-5	CASRRPPRQPQHF	TGTGCCAGCAGACGACCGCCGAGGCAGCCCCAGCATTTT
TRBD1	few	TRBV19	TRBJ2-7	CASQEAWTGVFEQYF	TGTGCCAGTCAAGAGGCATGGACAGGGGTTTTCGAGCAGTACTTC
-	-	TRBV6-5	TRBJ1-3	CASTQGGSSGNTIYF	TGTGCCAGCACACAGGGCGGATCCTCTGGAAACACCATATATTTT
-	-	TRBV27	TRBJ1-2	CASSLDSTYGYTF	TGTGCCAGCAGTTTAGACAGCACCTATGGCTACACCTTC
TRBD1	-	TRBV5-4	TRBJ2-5	CASSPDRGETQYF	TGTGCCAGCAGCCCAGACAGGGGAGAGACCCAGTACTTC
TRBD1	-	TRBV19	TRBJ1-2	CASTPDRGTYGYTF	TGTGCCAGTACCCCGGACAGGGGGACCTATGGCTACACCTTC
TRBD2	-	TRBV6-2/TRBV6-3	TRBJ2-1	CASSSLAGGSYNEQFF	TGTGCCAGCAGCTCACTAGCGGGTGGCTCCTACAATGAGCAGTTCTTC
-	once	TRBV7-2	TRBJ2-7	CASSLFPAVQGEQYF	TGTGCCAGCAGCTTATTTCCGGCGGTCCAGGGAGAGCAGTACTTC
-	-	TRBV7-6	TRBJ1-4	CASRPGRTNEKLFF	TGTGCCAGCAGGCCAGGGAGGACTAATGAAAAACTGTTTTTT
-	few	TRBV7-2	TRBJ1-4	CASRQGREKLFF	TGTGCCAGCAGACAGGGACGGGAAAAACTGTTTTTT
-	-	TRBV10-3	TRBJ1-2	CAISESGTPYGYTF	TGTGCCATCAGTGAGTCGGGGACACCTTATGGCTACACCTTC
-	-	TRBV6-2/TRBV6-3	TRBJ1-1	CASSYSSMTEAFF	TGTGCCAGCAGTTACTCATCCATGACTGAAGCTTTCTTT
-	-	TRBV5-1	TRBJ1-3	CASGNEGGNTIYF	TGCGCCAGCGGCAACGAGGGCGGAAACACCATATATTTT
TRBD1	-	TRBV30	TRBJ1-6	CAWVHGTGARSPLHF	TGTGCCTGGGTCCACGGGACAGGAGCCCGGTCACCCCTCCACTTT
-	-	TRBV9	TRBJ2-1	CASSVVQGPVHEQFF	TGTGCCAGCAGCGTAGTTCAGGGGCCGGTTCATGAGCAGTTCTTC
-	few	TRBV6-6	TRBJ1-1	CAADTSNTEAFF	TGTGCCGCGGACACGTCGAACACTGAAGCTTTCTTT
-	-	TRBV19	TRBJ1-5	CASSRLWRSNNQPQHF	TGTGCCAGTAGTAGACTTTGGCGGTCTAACAATCAGCCCCAGCATTTT
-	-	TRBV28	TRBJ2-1	CASSLFRREWSSYNEQFF	TGTGCCAGCAGTTTATTCAGGAGGGAGTGGAGCTCCTACAATGAGCAGTTCTTC
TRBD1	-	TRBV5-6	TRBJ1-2	CASSFTGTGGYGYTF	TGTGCCAGCAGCTTCACCGGGACAGGGGGCTATGGCTACACCTTC
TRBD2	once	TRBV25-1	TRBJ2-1	CASRRGNEQFF	TGTGCCAGCCGGCGGGGGAATGAGCAGTTCTTC